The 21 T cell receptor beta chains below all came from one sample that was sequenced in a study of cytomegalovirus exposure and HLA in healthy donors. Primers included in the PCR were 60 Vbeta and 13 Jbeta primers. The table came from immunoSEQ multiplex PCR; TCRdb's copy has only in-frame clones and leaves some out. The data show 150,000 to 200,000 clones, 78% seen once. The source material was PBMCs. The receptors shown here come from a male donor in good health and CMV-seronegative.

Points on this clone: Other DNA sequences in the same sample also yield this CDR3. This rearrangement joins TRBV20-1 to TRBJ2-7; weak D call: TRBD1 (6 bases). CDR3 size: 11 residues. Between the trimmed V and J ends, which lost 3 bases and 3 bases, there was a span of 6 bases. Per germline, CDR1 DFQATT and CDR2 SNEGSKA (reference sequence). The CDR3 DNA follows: TGCAGTGCTAGGGACAGCTACGAGCAGTACTTC. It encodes CSARDSYEQYF.

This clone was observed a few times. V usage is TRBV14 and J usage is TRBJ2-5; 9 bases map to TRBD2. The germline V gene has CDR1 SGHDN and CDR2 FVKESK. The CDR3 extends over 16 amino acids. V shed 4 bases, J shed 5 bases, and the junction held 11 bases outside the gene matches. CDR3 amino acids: CASSRSGGARFETQYF. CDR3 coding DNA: TGTGCCAGCAGCCGTAGCGGGGGTGCACGATTCGAGACCCAGTACTTC.

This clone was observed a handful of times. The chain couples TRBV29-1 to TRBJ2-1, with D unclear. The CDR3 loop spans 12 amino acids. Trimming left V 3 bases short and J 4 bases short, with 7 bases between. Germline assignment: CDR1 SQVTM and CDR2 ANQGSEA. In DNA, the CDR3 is TGCAGCGTTGATCCCCAATACAATGAGCAGTTCTTC. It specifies CSVDPQYNEQFF.

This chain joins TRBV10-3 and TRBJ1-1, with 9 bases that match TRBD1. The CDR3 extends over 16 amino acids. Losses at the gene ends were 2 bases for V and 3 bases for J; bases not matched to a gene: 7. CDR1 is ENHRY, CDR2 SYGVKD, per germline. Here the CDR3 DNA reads TGTGCCATCAGTGAGACCCCACAGGGGGCGGACACTGAAGCTTTCTTT. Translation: CAISETPQGADTEAFF.

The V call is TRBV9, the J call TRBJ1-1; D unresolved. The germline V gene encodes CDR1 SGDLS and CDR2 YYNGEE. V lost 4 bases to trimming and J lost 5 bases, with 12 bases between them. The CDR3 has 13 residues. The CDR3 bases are TGTGCCAGCAGCCCTCAGTCGGGGACTGAAGCTTTCTTT. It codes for CASSPQSGTEAFF. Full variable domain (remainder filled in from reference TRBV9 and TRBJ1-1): DSGVTQTPKHLITATGQRVTLRCSPRSGDLSVYWYQQSLDQGLQFLIQYYNGEERAKGNILERFSAQQFPDLHSELNLSSLELGDSALYFCASSPQSGTEAFFGQGTRLTVV.

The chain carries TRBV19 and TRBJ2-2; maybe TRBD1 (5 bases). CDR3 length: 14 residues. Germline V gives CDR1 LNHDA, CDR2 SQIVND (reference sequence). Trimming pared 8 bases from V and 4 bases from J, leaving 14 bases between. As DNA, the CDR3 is TGTGCCAGTTGCAAGCAGGGTGGCACCGGGGAGCTGTTTTTT. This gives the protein CASCKQGGTGELFF.

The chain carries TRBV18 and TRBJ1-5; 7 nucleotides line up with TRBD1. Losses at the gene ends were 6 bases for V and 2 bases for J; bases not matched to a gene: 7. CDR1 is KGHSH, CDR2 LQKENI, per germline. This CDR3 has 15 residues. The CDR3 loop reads CASSPDRVGNQPQHF. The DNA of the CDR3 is TGTGCCAGCTCGCCCGACAGGGTCGGCAATCAGCCCCAGCATTTT.

The CDR3 DNA sequence: TGTGCCAGCAGTTTGTCAGGGGGAAAAGACGAGCAGTACTTC. Its translation is CASSLSGGKDEQYF. V and J are TRBV28 and TRBJ2-7; 7 bases agree with TRBD1. CDR1 and CDR2 (germline): MDHEN, SYDVKM. V lost 3 bases and J lost 5; bases outside the gene matches: 7. The CDR3 is 14 residues long.

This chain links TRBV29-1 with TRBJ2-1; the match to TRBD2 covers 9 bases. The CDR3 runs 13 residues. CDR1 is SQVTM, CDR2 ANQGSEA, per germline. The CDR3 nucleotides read TGCAGGGGGGGGCGGGAGGGAAGCAATGAGCAGTTCTTC. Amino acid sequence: CRGGREGSNEQFF.

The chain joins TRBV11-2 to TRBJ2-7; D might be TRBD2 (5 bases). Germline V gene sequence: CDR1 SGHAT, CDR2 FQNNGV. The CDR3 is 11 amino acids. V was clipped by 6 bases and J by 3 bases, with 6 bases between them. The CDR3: CASSRDYEQYF. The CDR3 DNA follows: TGTGCCAGCAGTCGGGACTACGAGCAGTACTTC.

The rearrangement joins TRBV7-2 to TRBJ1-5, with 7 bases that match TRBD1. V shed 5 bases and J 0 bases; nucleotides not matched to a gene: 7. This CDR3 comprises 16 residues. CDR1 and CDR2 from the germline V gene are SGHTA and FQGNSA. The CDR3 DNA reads TGTGCCAGCAGCGCGGGACAGCCTTATAGCAATCAGCCCCAGCATTTT. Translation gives CASSAGQPYSNQPQHF.

In nucleotides, the CDR3 is TGTGCCAGCAGTGGAGGAGGACAGCCAAATCAGCCCCAGCATTTT. Translated: CASSGGGQPNQPQHF. V is TRBV25-1 and J is TRBJ1-5; D is possibly TRBD1 (6 bases). CDR3 length: 15 amino acids. The germline V and J ends were trimmed by 4 bases and 4 bases, with 14 bases remaining between them. Germline V lookup: CDR1 MGHDK, CDR2 SYGVNS.

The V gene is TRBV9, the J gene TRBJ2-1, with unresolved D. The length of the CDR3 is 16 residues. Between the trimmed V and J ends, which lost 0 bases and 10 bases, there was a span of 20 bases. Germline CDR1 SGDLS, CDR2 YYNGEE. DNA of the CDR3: TGTGCCAGCAGCGTAGGAAACGCAGGAAGCTCAGACGAGCAGTTCTTC. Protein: CASSVGNAGSSDEQFF.

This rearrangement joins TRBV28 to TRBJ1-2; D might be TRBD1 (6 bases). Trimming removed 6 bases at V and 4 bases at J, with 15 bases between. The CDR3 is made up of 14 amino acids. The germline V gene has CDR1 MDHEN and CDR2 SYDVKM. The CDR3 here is CASRPTGLGYGYTF. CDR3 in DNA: TGTGCCAGCAGACCGACAGGTCTCGGCTATGGCTACACCTTC.

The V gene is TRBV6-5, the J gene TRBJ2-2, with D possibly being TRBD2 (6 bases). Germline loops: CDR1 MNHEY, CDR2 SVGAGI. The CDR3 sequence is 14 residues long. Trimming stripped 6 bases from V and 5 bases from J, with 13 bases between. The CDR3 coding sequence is TGTGCCAGCAGCCCAACGGGACTTACCGGGGAGCTGTTTTTT. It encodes CASSPTGLTGELFF.

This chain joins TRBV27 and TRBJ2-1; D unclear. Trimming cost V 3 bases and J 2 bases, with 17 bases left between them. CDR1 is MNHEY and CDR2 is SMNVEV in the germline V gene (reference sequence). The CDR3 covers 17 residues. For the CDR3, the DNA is TGTGCCAGCAGTTTGAGTCTCCCGCAGGAAACCTACAATGAGCAGTTCTTC. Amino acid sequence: CASSLSLPQETYNEQFF.

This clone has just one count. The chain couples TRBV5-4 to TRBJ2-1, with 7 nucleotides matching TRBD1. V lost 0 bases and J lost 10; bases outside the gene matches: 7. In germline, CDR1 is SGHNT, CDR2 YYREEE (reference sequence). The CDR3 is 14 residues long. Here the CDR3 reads CASSLAKGAREQFF. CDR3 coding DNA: TGTGCCAGCAGCTTGGCTAAGGGGGCGAGAGAGCAGTTCTTC. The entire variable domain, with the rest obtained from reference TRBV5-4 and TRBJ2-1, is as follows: ETGVTQSPTHLIKTRGQQVTLRCSSQSGHNTVSWYQQALGQGPQFIFQYYREEENGRGNFPPRFSGLQFPNYSSELNVNALELDDSALYLCASSLAKGAREQFFGPGTRLTVL.

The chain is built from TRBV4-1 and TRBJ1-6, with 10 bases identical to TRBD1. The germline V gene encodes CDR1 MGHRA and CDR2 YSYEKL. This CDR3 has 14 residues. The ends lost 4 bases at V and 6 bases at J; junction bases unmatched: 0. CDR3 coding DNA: TGCGCCAGCAGCCGGGACAGGGGTAATTCACCCCTCCACTTT. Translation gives CASSRDRGNSPLHF.

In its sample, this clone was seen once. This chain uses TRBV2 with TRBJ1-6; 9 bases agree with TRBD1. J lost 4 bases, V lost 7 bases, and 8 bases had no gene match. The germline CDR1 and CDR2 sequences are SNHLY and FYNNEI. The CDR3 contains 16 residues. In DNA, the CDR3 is TGTGCCAGCAAAAAAGGACAGGGGAGGTATAATTCACCCCTCCACTTT. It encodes CASKKGQGRYNSPLHF.

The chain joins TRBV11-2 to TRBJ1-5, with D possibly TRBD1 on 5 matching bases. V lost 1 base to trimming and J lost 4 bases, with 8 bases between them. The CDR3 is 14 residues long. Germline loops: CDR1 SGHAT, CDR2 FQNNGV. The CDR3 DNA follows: TGTGCCAGCAGCTTAGGTCAGGGTAATCAGCCCCAGCATTTT. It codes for CASSLGQGNQPQHF.

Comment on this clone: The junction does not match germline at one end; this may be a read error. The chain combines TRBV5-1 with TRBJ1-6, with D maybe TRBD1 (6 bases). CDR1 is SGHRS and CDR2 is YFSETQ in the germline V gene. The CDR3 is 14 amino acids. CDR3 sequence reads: CASREDSYYSPLHF. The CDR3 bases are TGCGCCAGCAGGGAGGACAGCTATTATTCACCCCTCCACTTT.